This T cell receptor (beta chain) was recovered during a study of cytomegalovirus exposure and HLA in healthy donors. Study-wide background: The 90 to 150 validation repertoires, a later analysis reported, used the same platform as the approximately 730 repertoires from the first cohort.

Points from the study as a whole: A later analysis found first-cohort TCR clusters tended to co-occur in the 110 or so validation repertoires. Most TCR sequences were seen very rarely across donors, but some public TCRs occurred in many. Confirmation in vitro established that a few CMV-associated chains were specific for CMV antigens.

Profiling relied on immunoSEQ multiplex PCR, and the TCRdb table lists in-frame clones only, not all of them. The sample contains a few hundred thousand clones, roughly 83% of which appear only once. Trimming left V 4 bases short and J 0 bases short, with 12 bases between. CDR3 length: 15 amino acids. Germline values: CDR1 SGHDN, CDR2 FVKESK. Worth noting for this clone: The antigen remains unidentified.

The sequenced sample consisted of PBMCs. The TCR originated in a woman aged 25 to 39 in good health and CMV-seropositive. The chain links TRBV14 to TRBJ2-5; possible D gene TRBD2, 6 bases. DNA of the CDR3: TGTGCCAGCAGCCCAGCGGAGGGATACCAAGAGACCCAGTACTTC. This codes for CASSPAEGYQETQYF.